The rows below give T cell receptor beta chains drawn from one sample of a study of T cell responses to AZD1222 COVID-19 vaccine. Sequencing was performed with immunoSEQ multiplex PCR; in TCRdb, only in-frame clones are kept and a portion is missing. The table has roughly 120,000 clones, about 92% seen once. Sequenced material: peripheral blood, taken 28 days after the second AZD1222 dose. The source is an adult who received the AZD1222 COVID-19 vaccine. CDR3s leave out the opening cysteine and the closing phenylalanine or tryptophan. Size is stated for part of the rows, as once, few or many counts, or as a class when the clone is expanded.

v_call	j_call	clone_size	cdr3_length	cdr3_aa
TRBV20-1	TRBJ1-2	.	11	SASEGGSYGYT
TRBV10-2	TRBJ1-2	.	12	ASKPGTGGVGYT
TRBV10-3	TRBJ2-1	.	15	AIRARGGNVTYNEQF
TRBV29-1	TRBJ2-1	.	9	SVRHPDEQF
TRBV5-3	TRBJ1-1	.	11	ARSLEQPPKAF
TRBV19	TRBJ2-7	.	11	ASSIDTYYEQY
TRBV29-1	TRBJ1-2	few	9	SDQGNYGYT
TRBV28	TRBJ2-1	few	13	ASSLGGDRSNEQF
TRBV19	TRBJ2-7	.	12	ASSPGQGVYEQY
TRBV5-1	TRBJ2-1	.	16	ASSFPRLTSGRVNEQF
TRBV19	TRBJ1-5	once	16	ASSTRDRGFHSNQPQH
TRBV5-6	TRBJ2-4	.	8	ASSRFLQY
TRBV7-2	TRBJ2-3	once	16	ASSPRTSGGRRTDTQY
TRBV4-2	TRBJ2-5	.	15	ASSQEASSSSGETQY
TRBV27	TRBJ1-1	.	12	ATAIRGRSTEAF
TRBV16	TRBJ1-3	.	13	ASGSPDTSGNTIY
TRBV7-9	TRBJ1-2	.	13	ASSSPITVDYGYT
TRBV3-1/TRBV3-2	TRBJ1-2	.	12	ASSQQGANYGYT
TRBV6-5	TRBJ2-2	.	13	ASSYSTSGTGELF
TRBV4-1	TRBJ1-1	.	11	ASSHLGSTEAF
TRBV6-1	TRBJ2-7	.	14	ASSEGLYRYSFEQY
TRBV5-1	TRBJ1-4	.	12	ASSLVQGDEKLF
TRBV5-1	TRBJ2-5	.	16	ASSSGLAGHPGTETQY
TRBV19	TRBJ2-5	few	12	ASTKAGTVGTQY
TRBV18	TRBJ1-3	.	13	ASSPYASSGNTIY
TRBV5-1	TRBJ2-7	.	13	ASSVGDTSAYEQY
TRBV18	TRBJ2-3	.	15	ASSPPGWRENTDTQY
TRBV21-1	TRBJ1-6	.	12	ASSKVNSDSPLH
TRBV19	TRBJ1-2	.	13	ASSIDRKGGDGYT
TRBV24-1	TRBJ2-3	.	14	ATSDWGLAGLDTQY
TRBV6-4	TRBJ2-1	.	11	ASSVGGSNEQF
TRBV29-1	TRBJ2-7	.	12	SVAVGDRGGQQY
TRBV28	TRBJ1-5	.	12	ASSGDRFDQPQH
TRBV7-7	TRBJ2-3	.	11	ASSLSGRSTQY
TRBV3-1/TRBV3-2	TRBJ1-1	.	10	ASSQRAQKAF